The rows below give T cell receptor beta chains drawn from one sample of a study of human T cells and chemical hapten exposure. TCRdb redid the calling of the RACE reads with MiXCR, one entry per CDR3 protein. This table has more than 250,000 distinct CDR3 sequences, roughly 7.4% appearing once. The sequenced sample was whole blood, obtained in connection with sensitization to the hapten diphenylcyclopropenone (DPC). The source is a man aged 18 to 35 with alopecia areata. Some clones in this sample may be carry-over from other donors' samples. The CDR3 runs from the conserved cysteine through the conserved F or W. Fields, in order: CDR3 DNA, CDR3 protein, J gene, D gene, V gene, clone size. The D gene is left open where the match is weak. Clone size, where shown, is once, few, many, or a class for clones that have expanded.

TGCGCCAGCAGCCACGGACCGGACTACGAGCAGTACTTC CASSHGPDYEQYF TRBJ2-7 NA TRBV4-1 many
TGTGCCAGCAGTTTCGGGAAAGAGACCCAGTACTTC CASSFGKETQYF TRBJ2-5 NA TRBV12-3/TRBV12-4 few
TGCAGCGCCGCCCTCAGGCAGGGGGCTTTTAGTCGGACTGAAGCTTTCTTT CSAALRQGAFSRTEAFF TRBJ1-1 TRBD1 TRBV29-1 many
TGTGCCAGCAACAAACAGCGATGGGAACAGCCCCAGCATTTT CASNKQRWEQPQHF TRBJ1-5 NA TRBV6-2/TRBV6-3 few
TGCAGTGCTAGACCCTCTTATGGCTACACCTTC CSARPSYGYTF TRBJ1-2 NA TRBV20-1 NA
TGTGCCAGCAGTGATTCCAGACTAGCGTGGAACGAGCAGTACTTC CASSDSRLAWNEQYF TRBJ2-7 TRBD2 TRBV25-1 many
TGTGCCAGCAGGCGAACCTCCGGGACAGGGGCCGGGGAGCTGTTTTTT CASRRTSGTGAGELFF TRBJ2-2 TRBD1 TRBV6-5 few
TGTGCCAGCAGCTTTGCGGGATCGAACTATGGCTACACCTTC CASSFAGSNYGYTF TRBJ1-2 NA TRBV7-9 many
TGCGCCAGCAGCCGTCCCGGGGGGGCTCTCTACGAGCAGTACTTC CASSRPGGALYEQYF TRBJ2-7 TRBD2 TRBV4-1 NA
TGTGCCAGCAGTTACTCGTCCGGGAATCAAGGATACGAGCAGTACTTC CASSYSSGNQGYEQYF TRBJ2-7 NA TRBV6-5 many
TGTGCCAGCAGCTTAGCCGAGTCCGTACAGTATTTT CASSLAESVQYF TRBJ2-3 NA TRBV7-6 few
TGCAGCGTCCTGGAGGGAGGGATCGGAGAAAAACTGTTTTTT CSVLEGGIGEKLFF TRBJ1-4 NA TRBV29-1 few
TGCAGCGTTGGAGGGCTCAGTCAGCCCCAGCATTTT CSVGGLSQPQHF TRBJ1-5 NA TRBV29-1 many
TGCGCCAGCAGCCAGGTTGGACGGGGGGTAATGAACACTGAAGCTTTCTTT CASSQVGRGVMNTEAFF TRBJ1-1 NA TRBV4-1 few
TGTGCCAGCAGCTTTCCAACTGACACCATATATTTT CASSFPTDTIYF TRBJ1-3 NA TRBV11-2 NA
TGTGCCAGCAGTAGAGGGAGCTCTGGGGCCAACGTCCTGACTTTC CASSRGSSGANVLTF TRBJ2-6 NA TRBV6-5 many
TGCGCCAGCAGCATGCCCGAGACGGATAACACTGAAGCTTTCTTT CASSMPETDNTEAFF TRBJ1-1 NA TRBV5-1 NA
TGTGCCAGCAGCGTAGGAGGGGGGGGCTTGAATACGCAGTATTTT CASSVGGGGLNTQYF TRBJ2-3 NA TRBV9 NA
TGTGCCAGCAGTTACTCGGGGACTAGCGGGTACGAGCAGTACTTC CASSYSGTSGYEQYF TRBJ2-7 TRBD2 TRBV6-6 many
TGTGCCAGCTCACCCACTATCGTAGCCACTGAACACACTGAAGCTTTCTTT CASSPTIVATEHTEAFF TRBJ1-1 NA TRBV18 NA
TGTGCCAGCAGCTTAGGCCTCGTGGGACAGGGGAATGAAAAACTGTTTTTT CASSLGLVGQGNEKLFF TRBJ1-4 TRBD1 TRBV13 NA
TGCGCCAGCAGCCAAGTGGGCCAGGGTGAGACTGAAGCTTTCTTT CASSQVGQGETEAFF TRBJ1-1 NA TRBV4-1 NA
TGTGCCACCAGCAGGGGGGACACTGAAGCTTTCTTT CATSRGDTEAFF TRBJ1-1 NA TRBV15 few
TGTGCCATCAGTGAGTCGATGAGGGGCGATGAGCAGTTCTTC CAISESMRGDEQFF TRBJ2-1 NA TRBV10-3 many
TGCAGCGTTGGGGCCGGGGGGTCCTACGAGCAGTACTTC CSVGAGGSYEQYF TRBJ2-7 TRBD2 TRBV29-1 many
TGCGCCAGCAGCTTAGGAGGAACGGGGGACTATGGCTACACCTTC CASSLGGTGDYGYTF TRBJ1-2 NA TRBV5-1 many
TGTGCCAGCAGCCCCCCCCCGAGGGGGCGATCTGAAGCTTTCTTT CASSPPPRGRSEAFF TRBJ1-1 TRBD1 TRBV11-2 many
TGTGCCAGCAGGGTCGAAGATCAGCCCCAGCATTTT CASRVEDQPQHF TRBJ1-5 NA TRBV12-3/TRBV12-4 few
TGCGCCAGCAGCCCCTTCGGGGCACTTAGGGACTCTGGGGCCAACGTCCTGACTTTC CASSPFGALRDSGANVLTF TRBJ2-6 NA TRBV5-1 NA
TGTGCCAGCAGCTTTGGGGCGCCCCGAAACACTGAAGCTTTCTTT CASSFGAPRNTEAFF TRBJ1-1 NA TRBV5-8 many
TGTGCCAGCAGCCAGGGACAGCGCACTGAAGCTTTCTTT CASSQGQRTEAFF TRBJ1-1 TRBD1 TRBV3-1 few
TGTGCCAGCAGTTTTTGGGTTGGAGCTAACTATGGCTACACCTTC CASSFWVGANYGYTF TRBJ1-2 NA TRBV27 few
TGTGCCAGCAGCTTATCAGGTAGTCTGGGCCATCAGCCCCAGCATTTT CASSLSGSLGHQPQHF TRBJ1-5 NA TRBV7-9 few
TGTGCCAGCAGTACCCAGAGCACTGAAGCTTTCTTT CASSTQSTEAFF TRBJ1-1 NA TRBV27 NA
TGTGCCAGCAGTCCAAACAGGGACCTTATGAACACTGAAGCTTTCTTT CASSPNRDLMNTEAFF TRBJ1-1 NA TRBV27 few
TGTGCCACCAGCAGGGGAAGACAGGACCGGGAGTATTTT CATSRGRQDREYF TRBJ2-3 NA TRBV15 few
TGTGCCAGTAAAACGGAAGATCACACCGGGGAGCTGTTTTTT CASKTEDHTGELFF TRBJ2-2 NA TRBV19 few
TGTGCCAGCAGCCCTCGGGGGGCTGGGGCCAACGTCCTGACTTTC CASSPRGAGANVLTF TRBJ2-6 TRBD2 TRBV9 many
TGTGCCAGCACCAGTGGAAGGGGGGCTTCCTACAATGAGCAGTTCTTC CASTSGRGASYNEQFF TRBJ2-1 NA TRBV12-3/TRBV12-4 NA
TGTGCCAGCAGCTTAGGCCTGGCAATAGACTATGAGCAGTTCTTC CASSLGLAIDYEQFF TRBJ2-1 NA TRBV7-9 few
TGTGCCAGCAGGAAGTCTGATCAAGAGACCCAGTACTTC CASRKSDQETQYF TRBJ2-5 NA TRBV27 NA
TGTGCCAGCAGCCAAAACCTTGGCCGTTCACCCCTCCACTTT CASSQNLGRSPLHF TRBJ1-6 NA TRBV3-1 NA
TGTGCCAGCAGCCCGAAGGGGACCGCCAGCTCCTACGAGCAGTACTTC CASSPKGTASSYEQYF TRBJ2-7 NA TRBV9 many
TGTGCCAGCAGTTTAACCGGGGTCAACACCGGGGAGCTGTTTTTT CASSLTGVNTGELFF TRBJ2-2 NA TRBV28 many
TGTGCCAGCAGTTCCCTGGGGGGCAATTCACCCCTCCACTTT CASSSLGGNSPLHF TRBJ1-6 NA TRBV28 few
TGTGCCAGCAGCCCATTATCAGGGAATTCACCCCTCCACTTT CASSPLSGNSPLHF TRBJ1-6 NA TRBV28 many
TGTGCCAGCAGTTACTCCCCCCGGCAGGGCCACCAGCCCCAGCATTTT CASSYSPRQGHQPQHF TRBJ1-5 NA TRBV6-2/TRBV6-3 NA
TGTGCCAGCAGCCAGGCCGGACAGCTTAACTATGGCTACACCTTC CASSQAGQLNYGYTF TRBJ1-2 NA TRBV3-1 NA
TGTGCCAGCAGTCCCACGCGGGGGGGCCCAGATACGCAGTATTTT CASSPTRGGPDTQYF TRBJ2-3 TRBD2 TRBV28 few
TGTGCCAGCAGCTTAGTGGTACCCGAGAGGGGCTCGAACACTGAAGCTTTCTTT CASSLVVPERGSNTEAFF TRBJ1-1 NA TRBV7-9 many
TGCAGTGCTAGCCAAGGACGGGATTCACCCCTCCACTTT CSASQGRDSPLHF TRBJ1-6 NA TRBV20-1 NA
TGTGCCAGCCAGCCCGGGGCGAATGAAAAACTGTTTTTT CASQPGANEKLFF TRBJ1-4 NA TRBV5-6 NA
TGCGCCAGCAGCCAAGATCGAACTAGCGGGGGCACAGATACGCAGTATTTT CASSQDRTSGGTDTQYF TRBJ2-3 TRBD2 TRBV4-1 few
TGTGCCACCAGCAGAGGCGGGAGCTCCTACGAGCAGTACTTC CATSRGGSSYEQYF TRBJ2-7 TRBD2 TRBV15 NA
TGTGCCAGCAGTTACTCCAGTCCGGGGCACGAGCAGTACTTC CASSYSSPGHEQYF TRBJ2-7 NA TRBV6-6 NA